Listed here are 6 T cell receptor beta chains from one sample, sequenced in a study of graft-versus-host responses after intestinal transplantation. Repertoires were generated with immunoSEQ multiplex PCR, while TCRdb's copy carries only in-frame clones and drops some. The sample lists 90,000 to 150,000 clones; approximately 96% were seen once. These receptors have no identified antigens. Sequenced material: unstimulated CD8+ T cells sorted from spleen or lymph node cells, taken before intestinal transplant. The receptors stem from a human donor who received an intestinal transplant.

The rearrangement joins TRBV9 to TRBJ1-1; maybe TRBD1 (6 bases). The CDR3 runs to 14 residues. Germline V CDR1 and CDR2: SGDLS, YYNGEE. Trimming removed 4 bases at V and 8 bases at J, with 18 bases between. The CDR3 loop is CASSPPTGRMEAFF. CDR3 DNA: TGTGCCAGCAGCCCACCGACAGGACGGATGGAAGCTTTCTTT.

This rearrangement joins TRBV19 to TRBJ2-1; tentative D call: TRBD1 (5 bases). The CDR3 extends over 13 amino acids. Deletions cut 5 bases from V and 10 bases from J, with 15 bases between. From germline, CDR1 is LNHDA and CDR2 SQIVND (reference sequence). CDR3 coding DNA: TGTGCCAGTAGTCTCCTCACAGGCAGGGAGCAGTTCTTC. As protein: CASSLLTGREQFF.

V is TRBV9 and J is TRBJ2-1; D is perhaps TRBD1 or TRBD2 (5 bases each). Germline assignment: CDR1 SGDLS and CDR2 YYNGEE. This CDR3 spans 15 amino acids. V shed 3 bases and J shed 1 base, with 11 bases lying between them. The CDR3 DNA follows: TGTGCCAGCAGCGGTGACGGGACGTCCTACAATGAGCAGTTCTTC. Translating it yields CASSGDGTSYNEQFF.

The chain uses TRBV13 and TRBJ2-5; 9 bases line up with TRBD1. Gene TRBJ2-7 matches the end of the DNA better, so the J call may be wrong. The length of the CDR3 is 16 residues. Per germline, CDR1 PRHDT and CDR2 FYEKMQ (reference sequence). The CDR3 is CASSTVGTGNSYEQYF. The DNA of the CDR3 is TGTGCCAGCAGCACCGTCGGGACAGGGAACTCCTACGAGCAGTACTTC.

The count of this clone is one. The genes are TRBV4-1 and TRBJ1-5; D is uncertain. The CDR3 contains 15 residues. Germline-derived CDR1 and CDR2 are MGHRA and YSYEKL. The V end was cut by 0 bases, the J end by 0 bases, with 6 bases between. CDR3 nucleotides: TGCGCCAGCAGCCAAGACAGCTATAGCAATCAGCCCCAGCATTTT. This gives the protein CASSQDSYSNQPQHF.

The chain joins TRBV19 to TRBJ2-1; maybe TRBD2 (5 bases). This CDR3 has 13 residues. V lost 1 base and J 10 bases, leaving 11 bases between the germline ends. The germline V gene encodes CDR1 LNHDA and CDR2 SQIVND (reference sequence). DNA of the CDR3: TGTGCCAGTAGTATAGGTCTAGGAGGCGAGCAGTTCTTC. Its translation: CASSIGLGGEQFF.